Each of the 18 T cell receptor beta chains below was sequenced from the same sample in a study of cytomegalovirus exposure and HLA in healthy donors. Some clones are missing from TCRdb's copy, which holds only in-frame ones; the method was immunoSEQ multiplex PCR. There are 300,000 or so clones in the sample; 70% to 90% occur only once, and around 1% lies in the top ten. The sequencing input was PBMCs. These receptor sequences come from a man aged 25 to 45 in good health and CMV-seronegative.

This chain uses TRBV27 with TRBJ2-7; tentative D call: TRBD1 (5 bases). This CDR3 spans 13 amino acids. V lost 4 bases and J lost 3, with 10 bases in between. Germline V gives CDR1 MNHEY, CDR2 SMNVEV (reference sequence). The CDR3 nucleotides are TGTGCCAGCAGTTGGGGCCGGTTCTACGAGCAGTACTTC. Protein product: CASSWGRFYEQYF.

The rearrangement uses TRBV13 and TRBJ2-5; 9 bases are shared with TRBD2. Unmatched junction bases numbered 7, after V lost 8 bases and J lost 6 bases. CDR3 length: 13 residues. Germline CDR1 is PRHDT and CDR2 is FYEKMQ (reference sequence). Written as DNA, the CDR3 is TGTGCCAGCGCCCCCGGACTAGCGAAGACCCAGTACTTC. Its protein product is CASAPGLAKTQYF.

This rearrangement joins TRBV5-1 to TRBJ1-4; possibly TRBD1 for D (5 bases). The germline V gene encodes CDR1 SGHRS and CDR2 YFSETQ. The CDR3 extends over 17 amino acids. Trimming took off 0 bases at V and 7 bases at J, with 19 bases between the two ends. DNA of the CDR3: TGCGCCAGCAGCTTGGGCGTGGGGCAACGACTAGGTGAAAAACTGTTTTTT. Encoded protein: CASSLGVGQRLGEKLFF.

The table lists this clone with a count of one. The rearrangement joins TRBV11-2 to TRBJ1-1; no clear D gene. Looked up from germline, CDR1 is SGHAT and CDR2 is FQNNGV. Trimming cost V 4 bases and J 5 bases, with 17 bases left between them. This CDR3 has 15 residues. In DNA, the CDR3 is TGTGCCAGCAGCTCTTCAAACGGTTTGGTGACTGAAGCTTTCTTT. Its protein product is CASSSSNGLVTEAFF.

This sequence joins TRBV14 and TRBJ1-2; weak D call: TRBD1 (6 bases). The CDR3 is 18 residues long. Germline V gene data show CDR1 as SGHDN and CDR2 as FVKESK. V was pared by 3 bases and J by 8 bases, with 28 bases between. The CDR3, as DNA: TGTGCCAGCAGCCACTTTACCGGGACACTCAACTCACTTGGCGGCTACACCTTC. It codes for CASSHFTGTLNSLGGYTF.

This sequence joins TRBV7-9 and TRBJ2-2, with 11 bases matching TRBD1. Per the germline V gene, CDR1 is SEHNR and CDR2 is FQNEAQ (reference sequence). The CDR3 loop spans 15 amino acids. V was clipped by 2 bases and J by 7 bases; unmatched bases: 3. The CDR3 protein is CASSLWTGGSGELFF. The CDR3 region has the DNA TGTGCCAGCAGCTTATGGACAGGGGGCAGCGGGGAGCTGTTTTTT.

This sequence joins TRBV12-5 and TRBJ2-1; 14 bases map to TRBD2. The CDR3 totals 17 residues. Losses at the gene ends were 4 bases for V and 7 bases for J; bases not matched to a gene: 9. From germline, CDR1 is LGHNT and CDR2 FRNRAP. CDR3 protein: CASGSRGLAGVGNEQFF. The CDR3 region has the DNA TGTGCTAGTGGTTCTAGGGGACTAGCGGGGGTCGGAAATGAGCAGTTCTTC.

This sequence joins TRBV19 and TRBJ2-7; 10 bases align to TRBD1. The CDR3 is 13 residues long. CDR1 is LNHDA and CDR2 is SQIVND in the germline V gene (reference sequence). The V segment lost 4 bases and the J segment 9 bases; nucleotides outside the gene matches: 6. The CDR3 nucleotides are TGTGCCAGTAGTACGGGGACAGGGGCGTTGCAGTACTTC. Amino acids: CASSTGTGALQYF.

This chain joins TRBV11-2 and TRBJ2-7, with TRBD1 matching over 8 bases. J gave up 6 bases and V 5 bases, and 3 bases lay outside the gene matches. The CDR3 is made up of 12 amino acids. Germline CDR1 SGHAT, CDR2 FQNNGV. The CDR3 sequence is CASSGTGGEQYF. As DNA, the CDR3 is TGTGCCAGCAGCGGTACAGGGGGCGAGCAGTACTTC. The whole variable domain, remainder taken from reference TRBV11-2 and TRBJ2-7, is EAGVAQSPRYKIIEKRQSVAFWCNPISGHATLYWYQQILGQGPKLLIQFQNNGVVDDSQLPKDRFSAERLKGVDSTLKIQPAKLEDSAVYLCASSGTGGEQYFGPGTRLTVT.

This chain uses TRBV14 with TRBJ1-1; D unresolved. V was trimmed by 1 base and J by 1 base, leaving 4 bases between them. CDR1 and CDR2 (germline): SGHDN, FVKESK. CDR3 length: 13 residues. The CDR3 here is CASSQARNTEAFF. DNA for the CDR3: TGTGCCAGCAGCCAAGCCAGGAACACTGAAGCTTTCTTT.

The chain has TRBV7-2 and TRBJ2-5; D is possibly TRBD1 (6 bases). V lost 7 bases to trimming and J lost 3 bases, with 18 bases between them. Germline V CDR1 and CDR2: SGHTA, FQGNSA. The CDR3 extends over 15 amino acids. This CDR3 is CASTDMGHREETQYF. In DNA form, the CDR3 reads TGTGCCAGCACCGATATGGGCCACAGGGAAGAGACCCAGTACTTC.

This clone appeared once. The chain employs TRBV18 and TRBJ2-5, with 11 nucleotides matching TRBD2. The CDR3 extends over 15 amino acids. The V gene end was trimmed by 5 bases and the J gene end by 2 bases; junction bases not matched to a gene: 4. Germline-derived CDR1 and CDR2 are KGHSH and LQKENI. This CDR3 is CASSTTSGKQETQYF. The CDR3 nucleotides read TGTGCCAGCTCAACGACTAGCGGGAAACAAGAGACCCAGTACTTC.

The chain combines TRBV5-1 with TRBJ1-6; the D is unclear. Germline values: CDR1 SGHRS, CDR2 YFSETQ. CDR3 length equals 15 residues. V gave up 0 bases and J gave up 6 bases, with 10 bases separating them. Here the CDR3 DNA reads TGCGCCAGCAGCTTGGAAGCTCGGGTTAATTCACCCCTCCACTTT. Protein product: CASSLEARVNSPLHF.

The CDR3 spells CASSFQGGEGPLPYGYTF. The CDR3 DNA reads TGTGCCAGCAGCTTTCAAGGGGGCGAAGGCCCCCTACCTTATGGCTACACCTTC. The chain combines TRBV5-8 with TRBJ1-2; 7 positions agree with TRBD1. The length of the CDR3 is 18 residues. The germline gives CDR1 SGHTS, CDR2 YDEGEE. V dropped 2 bases and J dropped 5; count of bases not matched to a gene: 18.

The chain carries TRBV7-2 and TRBJ1-6; unclear D gene. The germline gives CDR1 SGHTA, CDR2 FQGNSA. The germline V and J ends were trimmed by 1 base and 10 bases, with 11 bases remaining between them. This CDR3 is built from 14 residues. The CDR3 reads CASSLGLDGSPLHF. The DNA of the CDR3 is TGTGCCAGCAGCTTAGGCCTAGATGGATCACCCCTCCACTTT.

This clone is a singleton in its sample. V usage is TRBV19 and J usage is TRBJ1-2; 8 nucleotides line up with TRBD1. Trimming removed 4 bases from V and 6 bases from J; junction bases left unmatched: 7. The CDR3 is made up of 14 amino acids. Germline CDR1 and CDR2: LNHDA and SQIVND (reference sequence). The CDR3 region has the DNA TGTGCCAGTAGTACCCTCGGACAGGGCCATGGCTACACCTTC. Encoded protein: CASSTLGQGHGYTF.

The chain recombines TRBV11-2 with TRBJ1-2; D is undetermined. This CDR3 is 12 amino acids long. Germline V lookup: CDR1 SGHAT, CDR2 FQNNGV. With 4 bases removed from V and 8 bases from J, the gap between germline ends came to 11 bases. CDR3: CASSYDRRGYTF. The CDR3 coding sequence is TGTGCCAGCAGCTACGACCGGAGAGGCTACACCTTC.

This sequence joins TRBV19 and TRBJ2-7; 8 nucleotides agree with TRBD2. CDR1 LNHDA and CDR2 SQIVND come from the germline V gene (reference sequence). This CDR3 spans 14 amino acids. V lost 2 bases to trimming and J lost 2 bases; unmatched junction nucleotides: 2. The DNA of the CDR3 is TGTGCCAGTAGTATAAGTAGCGGGGCCTACGAGCAGTACTTC. Translated, it gives CASSISSGAYEQYF.